The 25 T cell receptor beta chains reported below all come from one sample, sequenced in a study of blood T cell repertoires in COVID-19. Data came from immunoSEQ multiplex PCR; TCRdb stores just in-frame clones and leaves some out. The sample holds 93,000 or so clones, just over 85% seen once. The specimen was peripheral blood. The receptors here all came from a human donor in a cohort sampled during active COVID-19.

The chain has TRBV21-1 and TRBJ2-2; the table calls TRBD2, which could not be checked here. TRBV21-1 is a documented pseudogene. This CDR3 is built from 17 residues. The CDR3 protein is CASSRKEGRGDTGELFF. Written as DNA, the CDR3 is TGTGCCAGCAGCAGAAAAGAGGGGCGCGGGGATACCGGGGAGCTGTTTTTT.

V usage is TRBV21-1 and J usage is TRBJ2-7; the table names TRBD1, a call not compared with the DNA. TRBV21-1 is shown as a pseudogene. This CDR3 region has 18 residues. The CDR3 DNA reads TGTGCCAGCAGTCAAGGGTCCGCTGAAGGGGCGCGCCCCTACGAGCAGTACTTC. It translates to CASSQGSAEGARPYEQYF.

The CDR3 DNA is TGTGCCATCAGTGAAGGGGGGGACAATCAGCCCCAGCATTTT. As protein: CAISEGGDNQPQHF. This chain links TRBV10-3 with TRBJ1-5, with D tentatively TRBD1 (6 bases). Germline loops: CDR1 ENHRY, CDR2 SYGVKD. The CDR3 totals 14 residues. The V end lost 3 bases, the J end lost 3 bases, and 9 bases lay between the germline ends.

In its sample, this clone was seen a few times. The chain uses TRBV7-9 and TRBJ1-2; 9 bases line up with TRBD1. The V gene end was trimmed by 2 bases and the J gene end by 7 bases; junction bases not matched to a gene: 11. Germline assignment: CDR1 SEHNR and CDR2 FQNEAQ (reference sequence). The CDR3 is 16 residues long. CDR3 region: CASSLSDRGVRGGYTF. CDR3 nucleotides: TGTGCCAGCAGCTTATCGGACAGGGGTGTGAGGGGTGGCTACACCTTC.

The chain links TRBV23-1 to TRBJ2-3; TRBD2 matches at 7 bases. TRBV23-1 is an ORF, with its function uncertain. This CDR3 region has 15 residues. V lost 7 bases, J lost 4 bases, and 11 bases stayed unmatched. In DNA form, the CDR3 reads TGCGCCAGCATGAGTAGAGCGGGACGGGCAGATACGCAGTATTTT. It is translated as CASMSRAGRADTQYF.

This chain links TRBV30 with TRBJ2-3; D is possibly TRBD2 (6 bases). This CDR3 has 16 residues. Germline values: CDR1 GTSNPN, CDR2 SVGIG (reference sequence). Trimming took 1 base from V and 0 from J, leaving 14 bases between them. The CDR3 loop reads CAWSEEGLTSTDTQYF. CDR3 DNA: TGTGCCTGGAGTGAAGAAGGACTAACTAGCACAGATACGCAGTATTTT.

The rearrangement links TRBV3-1 (or the pseudogene TRBV3-2) to TRBJ1-1; TRBD1 might be the D (5 bases). Per the germline V gene, CDR1 is LGHDT and CDR2 is YNNKEL (reference sequence). Trimming shortened V by 6 bases and J by 1 base, and 18 bases separated the two germline ends. This CDR3 has 16 amino acids. This CDR3 is CASRSNPGGGNTEAFF. The CDR3 coding sequence is TGTGCCAGCAGATCAAATCCCGGGGGAGGGAACACTGAAGCTTTCTTT.

The chain employs TRBV27 and TRBJ1-1; D is possibly TRBD1 (5 bases). CDR3 length equals 15 residues. V lost 5 bases to trimming and J lost 4 bases, with 17 bases between them. CDR1 is MNHEY, CDR2 SMNVEV, per germline (reference sequence). CDR3 sequence: CASSPFPETGTEAFF. For the CDR3, the DNA is TGTGCCAGCAGTCCCTTCCCCGAAACAGGCACTGAAGCTTTCTTT.

In regard to this clone: The conserved phenylalanine or tryptophan normally closing the CDR3 is absent here, so this likely arose from a read error. It is unclear where the CDR3 begins or ends on the DNA, so no DNA is shown, and the CDR3 is as TCRdb lists it. The V call is TRBV6-5, the J call TRBJ2-7; TRBD1, the table's D call, lacks a check against the DNA. The CDR3 length is 16 residues, termini included. Germline V CDR1 and CDR2: MNHEY, SVGAGI. The CDR3 loop is CASSSYRGRGWQTRFS.

The chain is built from TRBV3-1 (or the pseudogene TRBV3-2) and TRBJ2-5; 10 nucleotides agree with TRBD2. Germline lookup yields CDR1 LGHDT and CDR2 YNNKEL (reference sequence). The CDR3 sequence is 15 residues long. V shed 1 base and J 7 bases; nucleotides not matched to a gene: 6. The CDR3 sequence is CASSQGSGGPGTQYF. The CDR3 coding sequence is TGTGCCAGCAGCCAAGGTAGCGGGGGGCCGGGGACCCAGTACTTC.

V usage is TRBV9 and J usage is TRBJ1-3; no clear D. The CDR3 has 14 amino acids. The germline V and J ends were trimmed by 7 bases and 7 bases, with 18 bases remaining between them. From germline, CDR1 is SGDLS and CDR2 YYNGEE. The CDR3 nucleotides are TGTGCCAGCGCCGAGGGCCCGGTGGAGAACACCATATATTTT. It translates to CASAEGPVENTIYF.

The V call is TRBV13, the J call TRBJ2-7; 9 bases line up with TRBD2. The CDR3 runs 15 residues. V lost 7 bases and J lost 4; bases outside the gene matches: 11. Germline values: CDR1 PRHDT, CDR2 FYEKMQ (reference sequence). CDR3 DNA: TGTGCCAGCACCCAACTCGGCGGGGGGGAGTACGAGCAGTACTTC. Amino acids: CASTQLGGGEYEQYF.

This chain links TRBV7-9 with TRBJ1-2; possibly TRBD1 for D (6 bases). CDR1 is SEHNR, CDR2 FQNEAQ, per germline (reference sequence). V was shortened by 5 bases and J by 8 bases, with 15 bases between the two germline ends. The CDR3 has 13 residues. This CDR3 reads CASSPIGQTGYTF. The DNA for the CDR3 is TGTGCCAGCAGCCCAATAGGACAGACGGGCTACACCTTC.

This clone was seen just once. The J gene is TRBJ2-7, the V gene TRBV11-2; TRBD1 matches at 9 bases. CDR1 is SGHAT, CDR2 FQNNGV, per germline. The CDR3 extends over 16 amino acids. Germline trimming cut 1 base from V and 4 bases from J; bases unmatched to any gene: 8. For the CDR3, the DNA is TGTGCCAGCAGCTTAGTGGGGACAGGGTATTTTTACGAGCAGTACTTC. Translation gives CASSLVGTGYFYEQYF.

V is TRBV29-1 and J is TRBJ2-1, with TRBD2 matching over 9 bases. The CDR3 has 16 amino acids. Unmatched junction bases numbered 7, after V lost 4 bases and J lost 0 bases. Germline CDR1 and CDR2: SQVTM and ANQGSEA. This chain's CDR3 is CSVGNPAGGSYNEQFF. CDR3 coding DNA: TGCAGCGTTGGTAACCCAGCGGGGGGCTCCTACAATGAGCAGTTCTTC.

The chain's CDR3 is CASSSDRHKNTGELFF. CDR3 sequence (DNA): TGTGCCAGCAGTTCGGACAGACACAAGAACACCGGGGAGCTGTTTTTT. The chain uses TRBV6-5 and TRBJ2-2; a possible D gene is TRBD1 (6 bases). Trimming stripped 4 bases from V and 1 base from J, with 13 bases between. Looked up from germline, CDR1 is MNHEY and CDR2 is SVGAGI. The CDR3 is made up of 16 amino acids.

J is TRBJ2-7 and V is TRBV14; 7 bases agree with TRBD1. J lost 5 bases, V lost 8 bases, and 6 bases had no gene match. The CDR3 extends over 12 amino acids. Germline V CDR1 and CDR2: SGHDN, FVKESK. CDR3 in DNA: TGTGCCAGCGGACAGGCTCGCCACGAGCAGTACTTC. It is translated as CASGQARHEQYF.

The chain employs TRBV6-5 and TRBJ1-1, with TRBD1 as a possible D gene (6 bases). The CDR3 runs to 14 residues. From germline, CDR1 is MNHEY and CDR2 SVGAGI. The V end lost 6 bases, the J end lost 6 bases, and 17 bases lay between the germline ends. CDR3 in amino acids: CASSNRAFDPEAFF. The CDR3 region has the DNA TGTGCCAGCAGCAACAGGGCATTCGACCCTGAAGCTTTCTTT.

This clone is a singleton in its sample. The rearrangement uses TRBV25-1 and TRBJ1-2; D is uncertain. The V end was cut by 4 bases, the J end by 8 bases, with 11 bases between. The CDR3 consists of 12 residues. Germline values: CDR1 MGHDK, CDR2 SYGVNS. The CDR3 sequence: CASSGSGVGYTF. The CDR3 bases are TGTGCCAGCAGTGGAAGTGGAGTAGGCTACACCTTC.

This clone appeared a single time. The genes are TRBV5-1 and TRBJ2-5, with TRBD1 identical over 7 bases. Germline CDR1 and CDR2: SGHRS and YFSETQ. The CDR3 contains 15 residues. The J segment lost 5 bases and the V segment lost 3 bases, leaving 10 bases of the junction unmatched. CDR3 sequence: CASSYGTEVGETQYF. CDR3 bases: TGCGCCAGCAGCTACGGGACAGAGGTCGGGGAGACCCAGTACTTC.

The J gene is TRBJ1-1, the V gene TRBV19; D uncertain. V lost 6 bases and J 4 bases, leaving 15 bases between the germline ends. CDR1 and CDR2 (germline): LNHDA, SQIVND (reference sequence). The CDR3 runs to 14 residues. Here the CDR3 DNA reads TGTGCCAGTAGCATTTCGAAAGGGAGCACTGAAGCTTTCTTT. It yields the protein CASSISKGSTEAFF. Together with reference TRBV19 and TRBJ1-1, the CDR3 gives the full variable domain: DGGITQSPKYLFRKEGQNVTLSCEQNLNHDAMYWYRQDPGQGLRLIYYSQIVNDFQKGDIAEGYSVSREKKESFPLTVTSAQKNPTAFYLCASSISKGSTEAFFGQGTRLTVV.

The chain couples TRBV7-2 to TRBJ2-5; 7 bases fit TRBD2. The CDR3 has 16 amino acids. With 2 bases clipped from V and 5 bases from J, the junction kept 11 bases outside the gene matches. Germline lookup yields CDR1 SGHTA and CDR2 FQGNSA. DNA for the CDR3: TGTGCCAGCAGCTTATCGCTAGCGGCGAGTCGGGAGACCCAGTACTTC. This gives the protein CASSLSLAASRETQYF.

V is TRBV6-5 and J is TRBJ2-2; possibly TRBD2 for D (6 bases). V was shortened by 2 bases and J by 1 base, with 11 bases between the two germline ends. Germline CDR1 and CDR2: MNHEY and SVGAGI. The CDR3 has 16 residues. CDR3 nucleotides: TGTGCCAGCAGTTACAGTGGGGGGTTGAACACCGGGGAGCTGTTTTTT. Protein: CASSYSGGLNTGELFF.

This chain links TRBV5-1 with TRBJ2-5; TRBD1 agrees at 7 bases. Trimming cost V 6 bases and J 1 base; bases outside gene matches: 12. The CDR3 totals 16 residues. CDR1 is SGHRS, CDR2 YFSETQ, per germline. DNA of the CDR3: TGCGCCAGCACGATCCCGACAGGGACCGTCCAAGAGACCCAGTACTTC. It encodes CASTIPTGTVQETQYF.

This clone was observed a few times. The gene calls are TRBV28 and TRBJ1-5; possible D gene TRBD1, 5 bases. V lost 2 bases, J lost 7 bases, and 9 bases lay in between. The CDR3 runs 13 residues. In germline, CDR1 is MDHEN, CDR2 SYDVKM. CDR3 amino acids: CASSLRGGQPQHF. CDR3 nucleotides: TGTGCCAGCAGTTTAAGGGGCGGCCAGCCCCAGCATTTT.